What follows are 3 T cell receptor beta chains derived from one specimen sequenced in a study of blood T cells in healthy people across ages. Through a sample-barcoded 5' primer and a J-beta primer mix, a second PCR was run for roughly 7 to 11 cycles. Each CDR3 protein gets one entry after TCRdb re-called the 5' RACE reads with MiXCR. The sample has about 1,600,000 distinct CDR3 sequences, around 39% seen once. The sequenced sample was blood. The receptors shown here come from a woman aged 18-30 years in good health.

This clonotype has a handful of counts. The chain combines TRBV12-3 or TRBV12-4 with TRBJ1-5, with 7 positions matching TRBD1. This CDR3 has 16 amino acids. V dropped 5 bases and J dropped 1; count of bases not matched to a gene: 8. CDR3 sequence (DNA): TGTGCCAGCAGTCCGCCGGACAGGTCGAGCAATCAGCCCCAGCATTTT. It specifies CASSPPDRSSNQPQHF.

The chain's CDR3 is CASSLTGREEKLFF. CDR3 DNA: TGTGCCAGCAGCTTGACAGGGAGGGAAGAAAAACTGTTTTTT. The V and J genes are TRBV7-2 and TRBJ1-4; 7 nucleotides align to TRBD1. Germline V gene sequence: CDR1 SGHTA, CDR2 FQGNSA. The CDR3 runs 14 residues. The ends lost 3 bases at V and 8 bases at J; junction bases unmatched: 6.

This clonotype has a handful of counts. The gene calls are TRBV12-3 or TRBV12-4 and TRBJ2-7; 7 bases agree with TRBD1. The CDR3 sequence is 13 residues long. V was pared by 7 bases and J by 2 bases, with 5 bases of the junction left unmatched. CDR3 sequence (DNA): TGTGCCAGCAACCTCGGGACAGCCTACGAGCAGTACTTC. Translation gives CASNLGTAYEQYF.